This T cell receptor beta chain was identified during a study of blood T cell repertoires in COVID-19. Across the whole study: Sources were T cells, B-cell-depleted T cells, or PBMCs; the material itself was cDNA or gDNA.

The germline V gene has CDR1 MDHEN and CDR2 SYDVKM. Trimming left V 6 bases short and J 5 bases short, with 4 bases between. CDR3 length: 11 residues. In the study's own analysis: Reference gene primer amplification gave nucleated cell count estimates. Some clones are missing from TCRdb's copy, which holds only in-frame ones; the method was immunoSEQ multiplex PCR. The DNA gave D and trimming, while V, J and clone size come from that table. The sample shows around 26,000 clones, approximately 90% of them seen only once. The source material was peripheral blood. The receptor was isolated from a man aged 65 to 79 with active COVID-19. J is TRBJ1-4 and V is TRBV28, with D uncertain. The CDR3 region has the DNA TGTGCCAGCAGCCAAAATGAAAAACTGTTTTTT. Translated, it gives CASSQNEKLFF.